The source of this T cell receptor (beta chain) is a study of tumor and adjacent non-tumor tissue in lung cancer. The CDR3 length is 15 residues. Study observations and caveats: TCR diversity was significantly greater in tumor than normal lung tissue. Top 100 clones took a larger repertoire share in normal lung.

A modified ARM-PCR protocol with three rounds of nested PCR amplified TCRbeta. TCRdb reanalysed the multiplex PCR reads using MiXCR and keeps one entry per CDR3 protein. The sample gives under 140,000 distinct CDR3 sequences, over 75% of which show up once; 22% is in the top ten. This sample's RNA came from whole unsorted tissue. As for this clonotype: The antigen is unknown. Its ends do not fully match the called genes, so a read error is possible.

The V gene is TRBV12-3 or TRBV12-4, the J gene TRBJ1-4, with D uncertain. This clonotype originated in a man between 65 and 85 years old with non-small cell lung cancer. Sequencing was carried out using lung tumor tissue. CDR3 region: CASIPQQDLNEKVFF. In DNA, the CDR3 is TGTGCCAGCATTCCCCAGCAGGACCTTAATGAAAAAGTGTTTTTT.